This T cell receptor (beta chain) was profiled in a study of OX40 agonist ivuxolimab in advanced cancers. CDR1 is KGHSH, CDR2 LQKENI, per germline. J was trimmed by 14 bases and V by 3 bases; bases with no gene match: 12. The CDR3 totals 13 residues. The protocol was immunoSEQ multiplex PCR, while the TCRdb copy is restricted to in-frame clones and leaves out a portion. The repertoire holds under 100,000 clones, with around 91% as singletons. This TCR was sampled from an adult with an advanced solid tumor such as melanoma, head and neck, liver or kidney cancer. The chain recombines TRBV18 with TRBJ1-2; 7 bases map to TRBD1. The sample was CD4+ or CD8+ T cells sorted from blood, taken in a trial of the OX40 agonist ivuxolimab. CDR3 region: CASSPTLTGSETF. CDR3 in DNA: TGTGCCAGCTCACCTACTCTGACAGGGTCAGAGACCTTC. The full variable domain, completed using reference TRBV18 and TRBJ1-2, is NAGVMQNPRHLVRRRGQEARLRCSPMKGHSHVYWYRQLPEEGLKFMVYLQKENIIDESGMPKERFSAEFPKEGPSILRIQQVVRGDSAAYFCASSPTLTGSETFGSGTRLTVV.